The next 26 T cell receptor beta chains were all read from a single sample in a study of immune heterogeneity within non-small cell lung tumors. TCR beta CDR3 was amplified by multiplex PCR, first round approximately 9 cycles, 32 V and 13 J primers. Each CDR3 protein gets one entry after TCRdb re-called the multiplex PCR reads with MiXCR. This table has a few thousand distinct CDR3 sequences, roughly 20% appearing once. Bulk tumor genomic DNA, about 570 ng per sample, was the template. Surgeons took several biopsies per primary tumor, spaced far apart, during surgery. Curative surgical treatment was performed in patients who had newly diagnosed, untreated non-small cell lung cancer. Material for sequencing was lung tumor tissue. These receptors were taken from a man between 60 and 70 years old with non-small cell lung cancer.

This clonotype appeared a few times. The genes are TRBV6-6 and TRBJ2-1, with a tentative D call TRBD1 (5 bases). Trimming cost V 0 bases and J 6 bases, with 21 bases left between them. The germline CDR1 and CDR2 sequences are MNHNY and SVGAGI (reference sequence). The CDR3 runs 18 residues. For the CDR3, the DNA is TGTGCCAGCAGTTACTCGACCGGCCGGGTGCAAAGGGGCAATGAGCAGTTCTTC. Protein product: CASSYSTGRVQRGNEQFF.

The chain is built from TRBV28 and TRBJ2-7; D is perhaps TRBD1 or TRBD2 (6 bases each). The CDR3 extends over 14 amino acids. Germline V gene data show CDR1 as MDHEN and CDR2 as SYDVKM. With 9 bases removed from V and 3 bases from J, the gap between germline ends came to 18 bases. Written as DNA, the CDR3 is TGTGCCAGTCGACAACAGGGAGCGGGCTACGAGCAGTACTTC. Its protein product is CASRQQGAGYEQYF.

This clonotype was seen only a few times. This sequence joins TRBV4-1 and TRBJ2-6; D is perhaps TRBD1 (5 bases). Germline V gene data show CDR1 as MGHRA and CDR2 as YSYEKL. Trimming cost V 4 bases and J 0 bases, with 19 bases left between them. This CDR3 is 19 amino acids long. As DNA, the CDR3 is TGCGCCAGCAGCCCGAATGGGCAGGGCCCCCTCTCTGGGGCCAACGTCCTGACTTTC. It yields the protein CASSPNGQGPLSGANVLTF.

CDR3: CASSQGRWGEQYF. The DNA of the CDR3 is TGTGCCAGCAGCCAAGGGCGGTGGGGCGAGCAGTACTTC. The gene calls are TRBV3-1 and TRBJ2-7; no clear D. From germline, CDR1 is LGHDT and CDR2 YNNKEL (reference sequence). This CDR3 region has 13 residues. V lost 1 base and J lost 6, with 10 bases in between.

Sample share makes this clonotype medium-sized. The chain joins TRBV2 to TRBJ2-7, with 10 positions matching TRBD1. Losses at the gene ends were 3 bases for V and 3 bases for J; bases not matched to a gene: 5. Germline CDR1 and CDR2: SNHLY and FYNNEI. The CDR3 is made up of 15 amino acids. CDR3 protein: CASSEPGQGNYEQYF. In nucleotides, the CDR3 is TGTGCCAGCAGTGAGCCGGGACAGGGGAACTACGAGCAGTACTTC.

Notes on this clonotype: This may be a read error, as it is one base from a much larger clone. This chain connects TRBV27 to TRBJ2-7; D remains ambiguous. This CDR3 is 14 amino acids long. V was shortened by 3 bases and J by 4 bases, with 13 bases between the two germline ends. The germline CDR1 and CDR2 sequences are MNHEY and SMNVEV (reference sequence). This CDR3 reads CASSFNPLLYEQYF. CDR3 coding DNA: TGTGCCAGCAGTTTTAATCCCCTGCTTTACGAGCAGTACTTC.

The V gene is TRBV2, the J gene TRBJ2-3; 8 positions match TRBD2. Trimming removed 8 bases from V and 5 bases from J; junction bases left unmatched: 15. The CDR3 length is 16 residues. The V gene's germline CDR1 is SNHLY and CDR2 FYNNEI. The CDR3 region is CASQPPGRARGDTQYF. The CDR3, as DNA: TGTGCCAGCCAGCCCCCCGGGAGGGCCCGGGGAGATACGCAGTATTTT.

J is TRBJ2-1 and V is TRBV7-8; D is undetermined. The germline CDR1 and CDR2 sequences are SGHVS and FQNEAQ. V gave up 4 bases and J gave up 3 bases, with 10 bases separating them. The CDR3 totals 14 residues. The CDR3 coding sequence is TGTGCCAGCAGCTCCCGGACCCTCTACAATGAGCAGTTCTTC. It codes for CASSSRTLYNEQFF.

This clonotype was seen more than once but under ten times. This chain joins TRBV6-4 and TRBJ2-3; possible D gene TRBD1, 6 bases. The CDR3 spans 15 residues. Germline-derived CDR1 and CDR2 are MRHNA and SNTAGT. The ends were cut back, 3 bases at V and 4 bases at J, with 14 bases in the middle. CDR3 DNA sequence: TGTGCCAGCAGTGAGTCCACAGGGCAGGCAGATACGCAGTATTTT. This translates into CASSESTGQADTQYF.

The chain employs TRBV9 and TRBJ2-5; no definite D call. Looked up from germline, CDR1 is SGDLS and CDR2 is YYNGEE. This CDR3 has 15 residues. V lost 0 bases and J 7 bases, leaving 16 bases between the germline ends. The DNA for the CDR3 is TGTGCCAGCAGCGTAGAGGGTTCCAGCTCCCGGACCCAGTACTTC. Its protein is CASSVEGSSSRTQYF.

This clonotype is categorized as medium-sized. J is TRBJ2-7 and V is TRBV18, with D possibly being TRBD1 or TRBD2 (5 bases each). Germline V gene sequence: CDR1 KGHSH, CDR2 LQKENI. This CDR3 has 15 residues. V lost 8 bases to trimming and J lost 3 bases, with 20 bases between them. The CDR3 reads CASATGRGPDYEQYF. As DNA, the CDR3 is TGTGCCAGCGCTACAGGCCGGGGCCCGGACTACGAGCAGTACTTC.

This clonotype is medium-sized (0.01 to 0.1%). This chain links TRBV28 with TRBJ1-5; tentatively, D is TRBD1 (6 bases). CDR1 is MDHEN, CDR2 SYDVKM, per germline. CDR3 size: 14 residues. V lost 6 bases to trimming and J lost 0 bases, with 9 bases between them. CDR3 protein: CASRGQYSNQPQHF. In DNA, the CDR3 is TGTGCCAGCAGAGGACAGTATAGCAATCAGCCCCAGCATTTT.

On this clonotype: This may arise from a read error, as a much more abundant clone is one base away. The chain couples TRBV12-3 or TRBV12-4 to TRBJ2-7, with D possibly matching TRBD1 (6 bases). The CDR3 loop spans 14 amino acids. V lost 2 bases, J lost 2 bases, and 10 bases lay in between. CDR3 bases: TGTGCCAGCAGTTTATTGGGGGCCCCCTACGAGCAGTACTTC. It encodes CASSLLGAPYEQYF.

This clonotype has just a few counts. The chain recombines TRBV6-1 with TRBJ2-7; D gene ambiguous. This CDR3 comprises 12 residues. Deletions cut 4 bases from V and 3 bases from J, with 7 bases between. The germline V gene encodes CDR1 MNHNS and CDR2 SASEGT. The CDR3: CASSALNYEQYF. The CDR3 DNA is TGTGCCAGCAGTGCCCTGAACTACGAGCAGTACTTC.

This chain links TRBV2 with TRBJ2-7, with 9 bases aligning to TRBD2. This CDR3 contains 18 residues. Germline CDR1 reads SNHLY; CDR2 reads FYNNEI. Losses at the gene ends were 2 bases for V and 1 base for J; bases not matched to a gene: 12. CDR3 sequence reads: CASSELGGGLARSYEQYF. In nucleotides, the CDR3 is TGTGCCAGCAGTGAACTAGGGGGCGGACTAGCGCGGTCCTACGAGCAGTACTTC.

A few counts support this clonotype. This chain connects TRBV15 to TRBJ1-2; possibly TRBD1 for D (5 bases). V shed 0 bases and J shed 7 bases, with 12 bases lying between them. CDR1 and CDR2 from the germline V gene are LNHNV and YYDKDF (reference sequence). This CDR3 region has 14 residues. The CDR3 loop reads CATSRDFAGTGYTF. CDR3 DNA: TGTGCCACCAGCAGAGATTTCGCAGGGACTGGCTACACCTTC.

Comment on this clonotype: The CDR3 does not close with the conserved phenylalanine or tryptophan, likely indicating a read error. No DNA is shown, since the ends of the CDR3 on it are uncertain; the CDR3 is the one TCRdb lists. J is TRBJ2-3 and V is TRBV30; the table's D call TRBD2 went unverified against the DNA. From its first to its last residue, the CDR3 has 17 amino acids. Germline V CDR1 and CDR2: GTSNPN, SVGIG (reference sequence). CDR3 sequence reads: CAWSVLWTPPYEQYFGP.

This clonotype was seen more than once but under ten times. This rearrangement joins TRBV10-3 to TRBJ1-2; D not certain. V was shortened by 6 bases and J by 2 bases, with 13 bases between the two germline ends. CDR3 length: 14 residues. Germline V lookup: CDR1 ENHRY, CDR2 SYGVKD. The CDR3 sequence: CAISKPEGNYGYTF. The DNA of the CDR3 is TGTGCCATCAGCAAACCGGAGGGCAACTATGGCTACACCTTC.

The chain joins TRBV7-2 to TRBJ2-7, with TRBD2 matching over 11 bases. Germline values: CDR1 SGHTA, CDR2 FQGNSA. The CDR3 is 14 residues long. J was trimmed by 6 bases and V by 2 bases; bases with no gene match: 3. The CDR3 DNA is TGTGCCAGCAGCTTAACTAGCGGGAGTCGCGAGCAGTACTTC. Protein sequence: CASSLTSGSREQYF.

This clonotype was seen only a few times. The chain is built from TRBV12-3 or TRBV12-4 and TRBJ1-1; no reliable D call. Trimming stripped 4 bases from V and 11 bases from J, with 14 bases between. CDR3 length: 12 amino acids. CDR3 region: CASSSRSTWAFF. CDR3 DNA sequence: TGTGCCAGCAGTTCGCGGTCGACGTGGGCTTTCTTT.

This clonotype was counted a few times. This chain uses TRBV12-3 or TRBV12-4 with TRBJ2-2, with 12 bases identical to TRBD2. This CDR3 has 16 amino acids. Germline trimming cut 7 bases from V and 4 bases from J; bases unmatched to any gene: 7. CDR3 sequence: CASNYLAGGPTGELFF. The CDR3 region has the DNA TGTGCCAGCAATTACCTAGCGGGAGGGCCCACCGGGGAGCTGTTTTTT.

In this sample, this clonotype is medium-sized (0.01 to 0.1%). V and J are TRBV4-2 and TRBJ1-5; possible D gene TRBD1, 5 bases. Trimming stripped 0 bases from V and 0 bases from J, with 6 bases between. CDR1 is LGHNA and CDR2 is YNFKEQ in the germline V gene. CDR3 length: 15 residues. Written as DNA, the CDR3 is TGTGCCAGCAGCCAAGATGGGGGTAGCAATCAGCCCCAGCATTTT. It encodes CASSQDGGSNQPQHF.

Sample share makes this clonotype medium-sized. This sequence joins TRBV12-3 or TRBV12-4 and TRBJ2-3; D call uncertain. Trimming removed 2 bases at V and 0 bases at J, with 6 bases between. The CDR3 spans 14 residues. CDR3 coding DNA: TGTGCCAGCAGTTTACAGAGAAGCACAGATACGCAGTATTTT. As protein: CASSLQRSTDTQYF.

This clonotype was found a few times. The chain combines TRBV20-1 with TRBJ1-2; 8 nucleotides agree with TRBD1. V shed 3 bases and J 1 base; nucleotides not matched to a gene: 7. There are 15 residues in the CDR3. CDR1 is DFQATT, CDR2 SNEGSKA, per germline (reference sequence). CDR3 nucleotides: TGCAGTGCTAGTGGCGGAGACAGGGGTAACTATGGCTACACCTTC. This sequence encodes CSASGGDRGNYGYTF.

J is TRBJ1-1 and V is TRBV3-1, with D possibly TRBD1 on 6 matching bases. The germline CDR1 and CDR2 sequences are LGHDT and YNNKEL (reference sequence). V shed 0 bases and J shed 1 base, with 9 bases lying between them. The CDR3 extends over 15 amino acids. CDR3 coding DNA: TGTGCCAGCAGCCAAGAGGTGGGGGCGAACACTGAAGCTTTCTTT. Its protein is CASSQEVGANTEAFF.

A word on this clonotype: A read error may be the cause here, since a much bigger clone is one base away. The rearrangement joins TRBV5-1 to TRBJ2-3; 9 positions agree with TRBD1. This CDR3 spans 16 amino acids. Germline CDR1 SGHRS, CDR2 YFSETQ. CDR3: CDSSREGQGPTDTQYF. The DNA of the CDR3 is TGCGACAGCAGCCGGGAAGGACAGGGGCCCACAGATACGCAGTATTTT.